This T cell receptor (beta chain) emerged from a study of T cell repertoires in cytomegalovirus infection. Notes on the study in general: Clonotypes of TCR beta that were HLA-C-restricted and CMV-specific dominated the ex vivo response.

CDR3 length: 16 residues. Per germline, CDR1 SGHNT and CDR2 YYREEE (reference sequence). Trimming cost V 3 bases and J 1 base; bases outside gene matches: 8. At least ten counts were recorded for this clonotype. No antigen is known for it. TCRdb reanalysed the reads using MiXCR and keeps one entry per CDR3 protein. The sample consists of around 770,000 distinct CDR3 sequences, just under 30% of them appearing once. Here the sequenced sample was cultured CD8+ T cells from PBMCs, taken from culture after CMV antigen stimulation. This clonotype was obtained from a human donor in good health (CMV status not recorded). Some clones in this sample may be carry-over from other donors' samples. The chain recombines TRBV5-4 with TRBJ1-1; 8 bases agree with TRBD1. The DNA for the CDR3 is TGTGCCAGCAGCTCACCCCCGGGACAGGAGAACACTGAAGCTTTCTTT. Translation gives CASSSPPGQENTEAFF.